The present TCR beta chain was sequenced within a study of vaccination effects on CD4 cells after COVID-19. TCRdb's table, derived via immunoSEQ multiplex PCR, lists solely in-frame clones and lacks some. This repertoire shows about 45,000 clones, around 77% found once; its top ten account for 11%. Remarks on this clone: The antigen is undetermined.

Viral peptide pools were used in the ViraFEST assay to expand antigen-specific CD4+ T cells, and sequencing came afterward. Isolating CD4+ T cells followed less than 12 days of culture. Each vaccine recipient was nucleocapsid antibody negative and had no prior SARS-CoV-2 infection. Cultures of fewer than 2.5 million PBMC per well contained approximately 10 IU/ml IL-2 plus 10 ug/ml peptides. Germline V gene lookup returns CDR1 MRHNA and CDR2 SNTAGT. V lost 0 bases and J lost 3; bases outside the gene matches: 4. The CDR3 runs to 16 residues. Findings and limits, study-wide: Infection- and vaccine-induced clones contracted markedly late after vaccination.

The chain couples TRBV6-4 to TRBJ2-5, with 10 positions matching TRBD2. Here the sequenced sample was CD4+ T cells from PBMCs cultured with SARS-CoV-2 spike peptides, taken before COVID-19 vaccination. The source of this sequence is a human donor who received a COVID-19 vaccine. The CDR3 spells CASSDSLAGDKETQYF. The CDR3 DNA is TGTGCCAGCAGTGACTCTCTAGCGGGGGATAAAGAGACCCAGTACTTC.